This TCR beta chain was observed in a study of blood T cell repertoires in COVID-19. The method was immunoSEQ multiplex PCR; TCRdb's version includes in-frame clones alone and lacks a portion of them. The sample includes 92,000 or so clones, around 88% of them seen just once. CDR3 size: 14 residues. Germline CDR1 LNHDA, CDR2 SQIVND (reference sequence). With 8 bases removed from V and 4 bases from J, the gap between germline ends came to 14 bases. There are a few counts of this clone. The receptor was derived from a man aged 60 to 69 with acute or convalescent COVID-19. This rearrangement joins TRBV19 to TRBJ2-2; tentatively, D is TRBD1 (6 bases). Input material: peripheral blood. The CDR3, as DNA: TGTGCCAGTCACAGGGCCCTAGGCACCGGGGAGCTGTTTTTT. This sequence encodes CASHRALGTGELFF.